The present entry profiles one T cell receptor (beta chain) with its context. These data belong to a study of CD8 T cells in ankylosing spondylitis. Germline V gene lookup returns CDR1 SGHTA and CDR2 FQGNSA. CDR3 size: 13 residues. The V and J ends lost 4 bases and 8 bases respectively, with 12 bases between them. TCRdb used MiXCR to reprocess the 5' RACE reads, holding one entry per CDR3 protein. The data contain about 160,000 distinct CDR3 sequences, approximately 10% of them singletons. The receptor comes from a female donor with ankylosing spondylitis or in good health (not recorded which). The chain is built from TRBV7-2 and TRBJ1-5; D might be TRBD1 (6 bases). Sequenced material: blood, either unsorted or a sorted T cell fraction (not recorded which). CDR3 nucleotides: TGTGCCAGCAGCTGGACAGTTGGGGAGCCCCAGCATTTT. Amino acid sequence: CASSWTVGEPQHF.